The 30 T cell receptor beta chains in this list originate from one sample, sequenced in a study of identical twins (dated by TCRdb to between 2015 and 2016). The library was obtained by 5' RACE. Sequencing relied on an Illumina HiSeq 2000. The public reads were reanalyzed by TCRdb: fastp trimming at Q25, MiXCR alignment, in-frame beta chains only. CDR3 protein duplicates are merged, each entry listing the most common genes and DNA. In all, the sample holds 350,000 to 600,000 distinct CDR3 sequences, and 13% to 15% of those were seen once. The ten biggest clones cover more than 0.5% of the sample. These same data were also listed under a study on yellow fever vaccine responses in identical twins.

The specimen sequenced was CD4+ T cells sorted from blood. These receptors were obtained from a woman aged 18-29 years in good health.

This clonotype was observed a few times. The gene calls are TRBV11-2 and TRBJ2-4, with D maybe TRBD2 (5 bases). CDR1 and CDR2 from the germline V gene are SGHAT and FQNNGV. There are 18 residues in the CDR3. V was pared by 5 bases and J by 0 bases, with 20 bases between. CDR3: CASSPRTGPTLAKNIQYF. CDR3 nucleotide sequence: TGTGCCAGCAGCCCCAGGACTGGCCCGACTTTAGCCAAAAACATTCAGTACTTC.

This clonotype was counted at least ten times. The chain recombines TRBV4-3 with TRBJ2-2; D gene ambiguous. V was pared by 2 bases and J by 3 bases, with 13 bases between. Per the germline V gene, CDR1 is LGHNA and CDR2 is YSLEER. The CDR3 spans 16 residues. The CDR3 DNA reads TGCGCCAGCAGCCAAAGGGCCTTTTCGGACACCGGGGAGCTGTTTTTT. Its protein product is CASSQRAFSDTGELFF.

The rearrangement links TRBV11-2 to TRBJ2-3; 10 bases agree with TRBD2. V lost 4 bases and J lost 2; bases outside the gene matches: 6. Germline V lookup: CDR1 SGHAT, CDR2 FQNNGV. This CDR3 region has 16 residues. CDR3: CASSSHGLAVTDTQYF. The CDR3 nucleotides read TGTGCCAGCAGCTCTCACGGACTAGCGGTCACAGATACGCAGTATTTT.

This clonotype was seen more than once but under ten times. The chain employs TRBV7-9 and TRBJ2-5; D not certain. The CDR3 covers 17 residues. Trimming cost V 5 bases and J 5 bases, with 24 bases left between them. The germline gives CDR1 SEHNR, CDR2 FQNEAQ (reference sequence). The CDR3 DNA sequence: TGTGCCAGCAGCCCCGAAGGGCGTGGTACCTGGGGTGAGACCCAGTACTTC. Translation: CASSPEGRGTWGETQYF. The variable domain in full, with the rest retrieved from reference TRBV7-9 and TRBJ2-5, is DTGVSQNPRHKITKRGQNVTFRCDPISEHNRLYWYRQTLGQGPEFLTYFQNEAQLEKSRLLSDRFSAERPKGSFSTLEIQRTEQGDSAMYLCASSPEGRGTWGETQYFGPGTRLLVL.

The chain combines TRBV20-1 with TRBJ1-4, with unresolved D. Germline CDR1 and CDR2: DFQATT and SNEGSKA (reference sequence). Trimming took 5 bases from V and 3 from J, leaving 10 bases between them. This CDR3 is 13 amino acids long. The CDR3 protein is CSALGVSNEKLFF. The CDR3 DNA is TGCAGTGCTCTTGGGGTGTCTAATGAAAAACTGTTTTTT.

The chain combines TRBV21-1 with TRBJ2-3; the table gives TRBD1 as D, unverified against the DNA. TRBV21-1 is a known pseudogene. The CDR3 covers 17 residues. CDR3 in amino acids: CASSSPRGGVRPDTQYF. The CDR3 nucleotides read TGTGCCAGCAGCAGCCCCCGAGGGGGGGTTCGCCCAGATACGCAGTATTTT.

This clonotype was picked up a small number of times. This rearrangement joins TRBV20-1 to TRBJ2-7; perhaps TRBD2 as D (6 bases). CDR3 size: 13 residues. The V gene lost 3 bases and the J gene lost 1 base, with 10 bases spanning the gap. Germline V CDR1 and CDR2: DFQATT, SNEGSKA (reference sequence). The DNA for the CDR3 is TGCAGTGCTAGTGGCGGAGGGTCCTACGAGCAGTACTTC. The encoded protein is CSASGGGSYEQYF.

The CDR3, as DNA: TGTGCCAGCAGTCAACCCAACGGGGGTTACAATGAGCAGTTCTTC. Amino acids: CASSQPNGGYNEQFF. The gene calls are TRBV12-3 or TRBV12-4 and TRBJ2-1, with TRBD2 as a possible D gene (6 bases). The CDR3 consists of 15 residues. The V end was cut by 5 bases, the J end by 4 bases, with 15 bases between.

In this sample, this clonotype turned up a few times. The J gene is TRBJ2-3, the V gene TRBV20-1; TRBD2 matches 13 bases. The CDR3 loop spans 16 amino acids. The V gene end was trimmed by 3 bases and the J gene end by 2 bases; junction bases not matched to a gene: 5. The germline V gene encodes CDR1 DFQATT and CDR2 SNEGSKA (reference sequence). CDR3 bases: TGCAGTGCTAGGGCCACTAGCGGGGGGGTCACAGATACGCAGTATTTT. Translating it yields CSARATSGGVTDTQYF.

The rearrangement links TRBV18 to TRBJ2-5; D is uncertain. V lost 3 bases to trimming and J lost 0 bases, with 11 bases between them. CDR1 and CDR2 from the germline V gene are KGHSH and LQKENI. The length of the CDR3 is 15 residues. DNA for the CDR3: TGTGCCAGCTCACCGATCGACGGACACCAAGAGACCCAGTACTTC. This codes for CASSPIDGHQETQYF.

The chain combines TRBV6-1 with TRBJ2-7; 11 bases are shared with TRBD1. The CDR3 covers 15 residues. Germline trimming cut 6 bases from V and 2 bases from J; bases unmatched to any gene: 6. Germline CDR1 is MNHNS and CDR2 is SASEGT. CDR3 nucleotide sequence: TGTGCCAGCAGCACGGGACAGGGGGGAACCTACGAGCAGTACTTC. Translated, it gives CASSTGQGGTYEQYF.

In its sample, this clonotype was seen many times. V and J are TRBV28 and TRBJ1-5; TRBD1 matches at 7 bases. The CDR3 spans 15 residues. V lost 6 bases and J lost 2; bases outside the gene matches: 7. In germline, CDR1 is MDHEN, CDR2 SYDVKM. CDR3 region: CASRPRDRGNQPQHF. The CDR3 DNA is TGTGCCAGCAGGCCCCGGGACAGAGGCAATCAGCCCCAGCATTTT. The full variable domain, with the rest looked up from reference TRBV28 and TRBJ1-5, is DVKVTQSSRYLVKRTGEKVFLECVQDMDHENMFWYRQDPGLGLRLIYFSYDVKMKEKGDIPEGYSVSREKKERFSLILESASTNQTSMYLCASRPRDRGNQPQHFGDGTRLSIL.

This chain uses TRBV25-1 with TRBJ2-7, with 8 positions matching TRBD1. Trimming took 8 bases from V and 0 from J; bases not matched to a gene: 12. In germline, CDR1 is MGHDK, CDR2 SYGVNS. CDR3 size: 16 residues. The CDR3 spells CASGGRTGQNSYEQYF. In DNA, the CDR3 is TGTGCCAGCGGGGGGAGGACAGGGCAAAACTCCTACGAGCAGTACTTC.

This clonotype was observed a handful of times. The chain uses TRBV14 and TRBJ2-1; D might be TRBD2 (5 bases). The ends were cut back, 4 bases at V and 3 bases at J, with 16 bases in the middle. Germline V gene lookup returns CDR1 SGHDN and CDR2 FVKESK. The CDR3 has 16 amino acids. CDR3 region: CASSLGPSSGYNEQFF. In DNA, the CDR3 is TGTGCCAGCAGCCTAGGACCGTCGAGCGGCTACAATGAGCAGTTCTTC.

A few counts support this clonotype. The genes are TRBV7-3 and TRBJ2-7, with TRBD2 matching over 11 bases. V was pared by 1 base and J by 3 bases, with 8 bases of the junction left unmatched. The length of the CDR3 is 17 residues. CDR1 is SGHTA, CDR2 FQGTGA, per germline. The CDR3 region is CASSLRLAGGPHYEQYF. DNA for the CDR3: TGTGCCAGCAGCTTAAGGCTAGCGGGGGGACCTCACTACGAGCAGTACTTC.

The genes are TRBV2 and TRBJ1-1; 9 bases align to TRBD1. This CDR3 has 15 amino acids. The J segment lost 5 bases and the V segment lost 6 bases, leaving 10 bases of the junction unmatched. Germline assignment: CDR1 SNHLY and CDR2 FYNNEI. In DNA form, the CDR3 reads TGTGCCAGCAGAGAGGTGGGACAGGGAAATACTGAAGCTTTCTTT. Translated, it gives CASREVGQGNTEAFF. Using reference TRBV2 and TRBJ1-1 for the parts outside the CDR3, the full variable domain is EPEVTQTPSHQVTQMGQEVILRCVPISNHLYFYWYRQILGQKVEFLVSFYNNEISEKSEIFDDQFSVERPDGSNFTLKIRSTKLEDSAMYFCASREVGQGNTEAFFGQGTRLTVV.

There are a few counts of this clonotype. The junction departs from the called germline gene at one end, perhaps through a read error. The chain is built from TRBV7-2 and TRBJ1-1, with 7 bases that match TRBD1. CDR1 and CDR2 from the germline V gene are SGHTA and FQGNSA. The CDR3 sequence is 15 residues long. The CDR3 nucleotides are TGTGCCAGCAGCTACAAGACAGGGACGAACGCTGAAGCTTTCTTT. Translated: CASSYKTGTNAEAFF.

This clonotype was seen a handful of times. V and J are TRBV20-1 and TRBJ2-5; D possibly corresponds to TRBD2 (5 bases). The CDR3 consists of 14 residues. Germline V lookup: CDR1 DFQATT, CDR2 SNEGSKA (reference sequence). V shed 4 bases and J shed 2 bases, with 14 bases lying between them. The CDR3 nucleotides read TGCAGTGCTATCCCCGAACTAGTACAAGAGACCCAGTACTTC. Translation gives CSAIPELVQETQYF.

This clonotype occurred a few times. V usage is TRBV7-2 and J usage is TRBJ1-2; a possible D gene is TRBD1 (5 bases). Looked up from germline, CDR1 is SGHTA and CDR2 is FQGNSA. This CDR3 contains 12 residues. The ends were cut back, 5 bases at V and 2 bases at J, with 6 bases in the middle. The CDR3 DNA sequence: TGTGCCAGCAGCCGGGGGAACTATGGCTACACCTTC. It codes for CASSRGNYGYTF.

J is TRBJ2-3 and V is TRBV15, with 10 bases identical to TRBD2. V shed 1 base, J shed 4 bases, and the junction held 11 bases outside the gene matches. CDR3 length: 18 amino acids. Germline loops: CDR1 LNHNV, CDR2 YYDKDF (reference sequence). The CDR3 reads CATSRGASSGSGSDTQYF. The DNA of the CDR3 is TGTGCCACCAGCAGAGGGGCTTCTAGCGGGAGTGGGTCAGATACGCAGTATTTT.

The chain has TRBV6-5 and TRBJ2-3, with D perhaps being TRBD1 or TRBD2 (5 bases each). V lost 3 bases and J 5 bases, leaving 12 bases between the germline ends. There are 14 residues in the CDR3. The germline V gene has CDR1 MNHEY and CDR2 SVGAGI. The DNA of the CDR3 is TGTGCCAGCAGTTATGGGACGATAGGAGATACGCAGTATTTT. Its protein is CASSYGTIGDTQYF.

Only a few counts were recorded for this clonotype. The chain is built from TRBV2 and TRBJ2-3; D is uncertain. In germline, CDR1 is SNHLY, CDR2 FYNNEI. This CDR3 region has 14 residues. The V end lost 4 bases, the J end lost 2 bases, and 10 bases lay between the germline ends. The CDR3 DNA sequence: TGTGCCAGCAGTGTAGGCAGCTTCACAGATACGCAGTATTTT. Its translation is CASSVGSFTDTQYF.

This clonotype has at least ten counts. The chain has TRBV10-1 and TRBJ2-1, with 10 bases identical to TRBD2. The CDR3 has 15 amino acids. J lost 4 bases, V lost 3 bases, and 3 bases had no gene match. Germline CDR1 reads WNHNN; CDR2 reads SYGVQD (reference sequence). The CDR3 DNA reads TGCGCCAGCAGTGATGCTAGCGGGAGATACAATGAGCAGTTCTTC. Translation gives CASSDASGRYNEQFF.

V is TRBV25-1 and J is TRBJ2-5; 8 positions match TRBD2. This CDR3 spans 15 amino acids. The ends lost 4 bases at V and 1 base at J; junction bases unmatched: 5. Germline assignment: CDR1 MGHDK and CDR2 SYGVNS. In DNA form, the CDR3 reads TGTGCCAGCAGTGGGATGCGGGGGGCCCAAGAGACCCAGTACTTC. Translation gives CASSGMRGAQETQYF. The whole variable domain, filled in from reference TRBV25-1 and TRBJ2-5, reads EADIYQTPRYLVIGTGKKITLECSQTMGHDKMYWYQQDPGMELHLIHYSYGVNSTEKGDLSSESTVSRIRTEHFPLTLESARPSHTSQYLCASSGMRGAQETQYFGPGTRLLVL.

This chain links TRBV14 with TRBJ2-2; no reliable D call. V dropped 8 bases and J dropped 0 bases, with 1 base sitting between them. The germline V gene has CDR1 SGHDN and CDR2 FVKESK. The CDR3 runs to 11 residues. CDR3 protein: CASANTGELFF. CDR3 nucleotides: TGTGCCAGCGCGAACACCGGGGAGCTGTTTTTT.

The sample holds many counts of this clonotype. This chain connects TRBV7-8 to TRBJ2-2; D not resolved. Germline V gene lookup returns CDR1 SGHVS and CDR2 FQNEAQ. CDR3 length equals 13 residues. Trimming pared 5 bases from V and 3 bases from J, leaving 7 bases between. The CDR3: CASSVDYTGELFF. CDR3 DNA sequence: TGTGCCAGCAGCGTCGACTACACCGGGGAGCTGTTTTTT.

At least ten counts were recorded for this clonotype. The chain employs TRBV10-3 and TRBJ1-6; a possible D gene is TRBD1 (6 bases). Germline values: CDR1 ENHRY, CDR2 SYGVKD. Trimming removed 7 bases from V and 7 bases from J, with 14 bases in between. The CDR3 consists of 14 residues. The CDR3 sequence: CAINKAGENSPLHF. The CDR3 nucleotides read TGTGCCATCAACAAGGCAGGGGAGAATTCACCCCTCCACTTT.

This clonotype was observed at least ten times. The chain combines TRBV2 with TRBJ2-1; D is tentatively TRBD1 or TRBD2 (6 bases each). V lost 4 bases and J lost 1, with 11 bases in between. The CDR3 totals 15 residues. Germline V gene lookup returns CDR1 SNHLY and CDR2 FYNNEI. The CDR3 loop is CASSVGGTSYNEQFF. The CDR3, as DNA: TGTGCCAGCAGTGTTGGGGGGACATCCTACAATGAGCAGTTCTTC. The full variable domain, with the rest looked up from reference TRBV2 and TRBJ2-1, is EPEVTQTPSHQVTQMGQEVILRCVPISNHLYFYWYRQILGQKVEFLVSFYNNEISEKSEIFDDQFSVERPDGSNFTLKIRSTKLEDSAMYFCASSVGGTSYNEQFFGPGTRLTVL.

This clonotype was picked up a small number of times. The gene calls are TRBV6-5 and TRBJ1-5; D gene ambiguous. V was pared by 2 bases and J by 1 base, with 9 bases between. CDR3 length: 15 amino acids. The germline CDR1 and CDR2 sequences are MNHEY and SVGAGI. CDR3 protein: CASSYRRQSNQPQHF. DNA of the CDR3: TGTGCCAGCAGTTACCGGCGGCAGAGCAATCAGCCCCAGCATTTT.

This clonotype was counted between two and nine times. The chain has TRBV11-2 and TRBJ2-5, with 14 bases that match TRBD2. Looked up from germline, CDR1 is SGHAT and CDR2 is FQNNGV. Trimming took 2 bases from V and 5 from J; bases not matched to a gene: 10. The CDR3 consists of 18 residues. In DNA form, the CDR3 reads TGTGCCAGCAGCTTAAAGCGACTAGCGGGAGGGTGGATGGAGACCCAGTACTTC. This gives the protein CASSLKRLAGGWMETQYF.